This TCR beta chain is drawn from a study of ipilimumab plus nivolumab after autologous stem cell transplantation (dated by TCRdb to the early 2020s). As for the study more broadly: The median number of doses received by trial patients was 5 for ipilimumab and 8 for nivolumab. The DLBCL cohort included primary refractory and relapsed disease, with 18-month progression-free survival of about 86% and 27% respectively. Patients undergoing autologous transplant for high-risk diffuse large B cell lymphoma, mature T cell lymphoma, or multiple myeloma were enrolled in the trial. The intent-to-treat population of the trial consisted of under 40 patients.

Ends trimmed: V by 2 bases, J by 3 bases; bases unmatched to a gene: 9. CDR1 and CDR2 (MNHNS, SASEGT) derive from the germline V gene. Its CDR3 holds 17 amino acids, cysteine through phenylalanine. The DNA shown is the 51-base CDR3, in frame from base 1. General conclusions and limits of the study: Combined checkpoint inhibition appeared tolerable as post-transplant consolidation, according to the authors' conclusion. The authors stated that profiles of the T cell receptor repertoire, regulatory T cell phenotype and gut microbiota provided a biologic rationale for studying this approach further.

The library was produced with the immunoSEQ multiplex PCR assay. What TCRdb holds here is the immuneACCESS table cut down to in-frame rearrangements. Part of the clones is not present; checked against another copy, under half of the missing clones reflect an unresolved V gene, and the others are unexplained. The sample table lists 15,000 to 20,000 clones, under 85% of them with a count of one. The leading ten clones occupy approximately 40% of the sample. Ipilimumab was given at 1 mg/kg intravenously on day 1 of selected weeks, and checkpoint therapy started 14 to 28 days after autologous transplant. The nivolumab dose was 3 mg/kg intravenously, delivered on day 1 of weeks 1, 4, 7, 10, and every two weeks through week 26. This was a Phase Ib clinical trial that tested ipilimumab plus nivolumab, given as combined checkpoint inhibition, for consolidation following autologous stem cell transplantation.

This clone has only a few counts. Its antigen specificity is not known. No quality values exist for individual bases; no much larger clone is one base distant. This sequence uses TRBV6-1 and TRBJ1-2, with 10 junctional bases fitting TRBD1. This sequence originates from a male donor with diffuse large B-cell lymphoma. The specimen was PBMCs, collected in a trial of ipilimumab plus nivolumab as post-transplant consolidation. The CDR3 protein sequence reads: CASSESRGTGVYYGYTF. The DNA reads TGTGCCAGCAGTGAATCGAGGGGGACAGGGGTTTACTATGGCTACACCTTC.